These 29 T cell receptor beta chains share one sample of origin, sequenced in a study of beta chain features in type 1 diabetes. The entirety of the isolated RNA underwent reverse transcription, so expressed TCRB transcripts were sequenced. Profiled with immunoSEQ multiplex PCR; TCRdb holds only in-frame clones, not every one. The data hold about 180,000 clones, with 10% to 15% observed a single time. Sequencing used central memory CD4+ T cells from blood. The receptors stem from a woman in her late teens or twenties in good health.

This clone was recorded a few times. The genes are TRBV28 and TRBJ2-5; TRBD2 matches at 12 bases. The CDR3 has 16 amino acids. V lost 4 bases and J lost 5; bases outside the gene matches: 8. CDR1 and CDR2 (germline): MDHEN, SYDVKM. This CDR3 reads CASSSETSGSRETQYF. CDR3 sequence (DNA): TGTGCCAGCAGTTCCGAGACTAGCGGGAGTCGGGAGACCCAGTACTTC.

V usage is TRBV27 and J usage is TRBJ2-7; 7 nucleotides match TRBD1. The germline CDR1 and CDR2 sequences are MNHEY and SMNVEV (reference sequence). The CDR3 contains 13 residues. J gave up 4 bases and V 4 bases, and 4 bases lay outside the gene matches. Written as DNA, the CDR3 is TGTGCCAGCAGTTGGGACAGTGGGTACGAGCAGTACTTC. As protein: CASSWDSGYEQYF.

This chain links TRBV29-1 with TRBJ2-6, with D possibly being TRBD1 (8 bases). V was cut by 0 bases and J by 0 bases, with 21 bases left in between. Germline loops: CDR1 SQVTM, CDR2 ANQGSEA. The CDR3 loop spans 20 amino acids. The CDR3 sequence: CSVEDRGAGGLRSGANVLTF. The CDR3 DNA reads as TGCAGCGTTGAAGATCGGGGGGCAGGGGGCCTCCGCTCTGGGGCCAACGTCCTGACTTTC.

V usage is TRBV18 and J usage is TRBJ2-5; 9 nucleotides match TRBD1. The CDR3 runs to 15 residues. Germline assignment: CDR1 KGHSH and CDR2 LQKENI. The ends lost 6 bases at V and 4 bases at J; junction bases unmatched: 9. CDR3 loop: CASSRYGTGTETQYF. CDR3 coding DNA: TGTGCCAGCTCCCGGTACGGGACAGGGACAGAGACCCAGTACTTC.

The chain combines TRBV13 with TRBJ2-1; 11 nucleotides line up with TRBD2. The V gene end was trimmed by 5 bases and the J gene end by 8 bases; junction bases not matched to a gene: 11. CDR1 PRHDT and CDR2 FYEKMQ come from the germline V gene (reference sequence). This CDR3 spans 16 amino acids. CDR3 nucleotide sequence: TGTGCCAGCAGCCAATCACTAGCGGGAGTCGAACATGAGCAGTTCTTC. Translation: CASSQSLAGVEHEQFF.

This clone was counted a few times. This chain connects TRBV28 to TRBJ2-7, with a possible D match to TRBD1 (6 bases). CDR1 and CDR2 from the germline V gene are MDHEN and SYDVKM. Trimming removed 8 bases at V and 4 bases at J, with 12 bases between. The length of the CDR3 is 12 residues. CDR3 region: CASRQGSYEQYF. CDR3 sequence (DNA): TGTGCCAGCCGGCAGGGGTCGTACGAGCAGTACTTC.

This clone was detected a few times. The CDR3 sequence is CASSSRTSGRAGEQFF. CDR3 sequence (DNA): TGTGCCAGCAGCTCCCGGACTAGCGGGAGGGCCGGTGAGCAGTTCTTC. The rearrangement uses TRBV9 and TRBJ2-1; 15 nucleotides match TRBD2. The CDR3 totals 16 residues. CDR1 and CDR2 (germline): SGDLS, YYNGEE. V gave up 4 bases and J gave up 9 bases; unmatched junction bases: 8.

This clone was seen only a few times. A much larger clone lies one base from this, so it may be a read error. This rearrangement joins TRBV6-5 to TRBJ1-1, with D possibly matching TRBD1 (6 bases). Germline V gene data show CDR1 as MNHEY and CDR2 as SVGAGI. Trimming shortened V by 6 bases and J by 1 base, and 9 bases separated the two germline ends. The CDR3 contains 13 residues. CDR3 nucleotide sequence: TGTGCCAGCAGGAGACAGGAGAACACTGAAGCTTTCTTT. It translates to CASRRQENTEAFF.

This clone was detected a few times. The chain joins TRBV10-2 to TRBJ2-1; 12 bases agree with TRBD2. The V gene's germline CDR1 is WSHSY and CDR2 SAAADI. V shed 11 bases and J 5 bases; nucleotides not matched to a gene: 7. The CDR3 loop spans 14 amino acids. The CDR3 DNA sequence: TGCGCCCTACGCCTAGCGGGAGGGAACAATGAGCAGTTCTTC. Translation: CALRLAGGNNEQFF.

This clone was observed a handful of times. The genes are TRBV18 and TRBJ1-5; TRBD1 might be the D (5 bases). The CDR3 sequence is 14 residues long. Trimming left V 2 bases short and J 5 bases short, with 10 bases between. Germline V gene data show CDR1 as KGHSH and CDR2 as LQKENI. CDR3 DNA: TGTGCCAGCTCACCAACAGGCCCGCATCAGCCCCAGCATTTT. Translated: CASSPTGPHQPQHF.

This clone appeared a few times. This chain's CDR3 is CASSPNGERQGIGEQYF. CDR3 nucleotides: TGTGCCAGCTCCCCTAATGGGGAGCGACAGGGAATCGGCGAGCAGTACTTC. This chain uses TRBV18 with TRBJ2-7, with 7 bases that match TRBD1. Trimming cost V 6 bases and J 6 bases; bases outside gene matches: 20. This CDR3 is 17 amino acids long. CDR1 and CDR2 (germline): KGHSH, LQKENI.

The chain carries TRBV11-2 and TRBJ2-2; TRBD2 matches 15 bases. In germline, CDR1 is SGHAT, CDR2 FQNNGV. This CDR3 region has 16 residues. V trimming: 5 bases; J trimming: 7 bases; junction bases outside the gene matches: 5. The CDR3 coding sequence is TGTGCCAGCAGCGCCGGGACTAGCGGGAGGATCGGGGAGCTGTTTTTT. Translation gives CASSAGTSGRIGELFF.

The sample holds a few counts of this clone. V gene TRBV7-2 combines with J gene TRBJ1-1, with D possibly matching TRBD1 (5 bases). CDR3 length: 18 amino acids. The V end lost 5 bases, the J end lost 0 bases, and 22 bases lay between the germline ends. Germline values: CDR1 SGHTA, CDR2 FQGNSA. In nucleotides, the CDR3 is TGTGCCAGCAGCCTCCAGGGCTGGGGCCCCTTAATGAACACTGAAGCTTTCTTT. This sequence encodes CASSLQGWGPLMNTEAFF.

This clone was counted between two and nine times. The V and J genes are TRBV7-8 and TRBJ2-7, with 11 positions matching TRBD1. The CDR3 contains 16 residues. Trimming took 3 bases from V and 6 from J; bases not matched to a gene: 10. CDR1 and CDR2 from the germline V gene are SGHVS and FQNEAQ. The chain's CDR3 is CASSFSADRGHREQYF. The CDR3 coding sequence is TGTGCCAGCAGCTTTAGTGCGGACAGGGGGCATCGCGAGCAGTACTTC.

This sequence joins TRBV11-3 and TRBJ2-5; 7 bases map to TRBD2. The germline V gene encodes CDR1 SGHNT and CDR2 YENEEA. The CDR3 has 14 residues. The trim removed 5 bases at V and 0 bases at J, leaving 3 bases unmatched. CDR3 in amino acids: CASSPGTNQETQYF. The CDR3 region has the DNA TGTGCCAGCAGCCCGGGGACTAACCAAGAGACCCAGTACTTC.

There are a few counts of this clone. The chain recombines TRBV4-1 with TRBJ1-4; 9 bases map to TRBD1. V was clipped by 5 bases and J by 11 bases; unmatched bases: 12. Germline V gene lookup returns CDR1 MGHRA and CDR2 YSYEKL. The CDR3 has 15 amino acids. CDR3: CASSIHGTGREKLFF. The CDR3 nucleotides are TGCGCCAGCAGCATCCACGGGACAGGGAGAGAGAAACTGTTTTTT.

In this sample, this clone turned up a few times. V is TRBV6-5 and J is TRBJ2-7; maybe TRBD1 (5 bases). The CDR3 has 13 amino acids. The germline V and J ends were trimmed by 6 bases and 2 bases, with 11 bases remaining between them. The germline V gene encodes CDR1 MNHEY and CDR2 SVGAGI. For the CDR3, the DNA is TGTGCCAGCAGGAGACAGAGTACCTACGAGCAGTACTTC. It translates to CASRRQSTYEQYF.

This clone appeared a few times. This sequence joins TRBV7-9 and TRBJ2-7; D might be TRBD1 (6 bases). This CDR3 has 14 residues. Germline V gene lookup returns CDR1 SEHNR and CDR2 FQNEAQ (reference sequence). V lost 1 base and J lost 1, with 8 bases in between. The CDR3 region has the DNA TGTGCCAGCAGCTTAGGACAGGCATCCTACGAGCAGTACTTC. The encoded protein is CASSLGQASYEQYF.

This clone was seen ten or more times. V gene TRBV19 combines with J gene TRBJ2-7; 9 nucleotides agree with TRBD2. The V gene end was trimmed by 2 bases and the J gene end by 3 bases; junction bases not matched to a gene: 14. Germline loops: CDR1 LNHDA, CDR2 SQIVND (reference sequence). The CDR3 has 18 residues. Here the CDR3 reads CASSIRLAGPALYYEQYF. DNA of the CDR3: TGTGCCAGTAGTATACGTCTAGCGGGACCCGCTTTATACTACGAGCAGTACTTC. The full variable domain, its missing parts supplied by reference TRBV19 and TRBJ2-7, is DGGITQSPKYLFRKEGQNVTLSCEQNLNHDAMYWYRQDPGQGLRLIYYSQIVNDFQKGDIAEGYSVSREKKESFPLTVTSAQKNPTAFYLCASSIRLAGPALYYEQYFGPGTRLTVT.

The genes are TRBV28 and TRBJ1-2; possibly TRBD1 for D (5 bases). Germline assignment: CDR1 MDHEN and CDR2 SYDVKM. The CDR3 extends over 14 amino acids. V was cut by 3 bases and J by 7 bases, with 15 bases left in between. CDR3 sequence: CASSLVGAPGGYTF. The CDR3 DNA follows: TGTGCCAGCAGTTTGGTAGGGGCGCCGGGTGGCTACACCTTC.

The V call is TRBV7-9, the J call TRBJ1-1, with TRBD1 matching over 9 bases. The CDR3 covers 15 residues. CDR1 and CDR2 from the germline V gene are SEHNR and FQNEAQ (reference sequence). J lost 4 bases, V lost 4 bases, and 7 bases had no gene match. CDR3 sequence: CASSWTGATGTEAFF. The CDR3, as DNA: TGTGCCAGCAGCTGGACAGGGGCCACGGGCACTGAAGCTTTCTTT.

For the CDR3, the DNA is TGCGCCAGCAGCCAACCTAGCGGGAACTACAATGAGCAGTTCTTC. Protein sequence: CASSQPSGNYNEQFF. This chain uses TRBV4-1 with TRBJ2-1; 9 nucleotides agree with TRBD2. The CDR3 spans 15 residues. Losses at the gene ends were 2 bases for V and 3 bases for J; bases not matched to a gene: 2. Germline loops: CDR1 MGHRA, CDR2 YSYEKL.

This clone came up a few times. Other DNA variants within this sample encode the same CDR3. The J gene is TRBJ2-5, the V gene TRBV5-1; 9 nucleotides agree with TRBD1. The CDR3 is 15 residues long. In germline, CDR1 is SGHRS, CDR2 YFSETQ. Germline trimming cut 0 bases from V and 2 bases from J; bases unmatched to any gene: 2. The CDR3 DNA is TGCGCCAGCAGCTTGGGCGACAGGGGGCAAGAGACCCAGTACTTC. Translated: CASSLGDRGQETQYF.

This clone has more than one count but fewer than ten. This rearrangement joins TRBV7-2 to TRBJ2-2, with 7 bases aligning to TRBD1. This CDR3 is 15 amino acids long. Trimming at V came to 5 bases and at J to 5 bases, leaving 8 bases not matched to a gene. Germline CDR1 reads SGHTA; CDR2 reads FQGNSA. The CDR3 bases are TGTGCCAGCAGCCCCAGACAGGGAAAGACCGGGGAGCTGTTTTTT. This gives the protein CASSPRQGKTGELFF.

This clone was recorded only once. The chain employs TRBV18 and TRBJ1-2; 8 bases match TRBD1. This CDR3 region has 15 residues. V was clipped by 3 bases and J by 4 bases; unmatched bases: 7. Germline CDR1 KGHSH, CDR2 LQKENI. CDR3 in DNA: TGTGCCAGCTCACCTCTCGGACAGGGAGGCTATGGCTACACCTTC. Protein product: CASSPLGQGGYGYTF.

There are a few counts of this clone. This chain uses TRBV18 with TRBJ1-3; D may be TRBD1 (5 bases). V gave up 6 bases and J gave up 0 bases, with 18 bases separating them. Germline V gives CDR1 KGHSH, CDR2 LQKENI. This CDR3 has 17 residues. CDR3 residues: CASSDNGQGLSGNTIYF. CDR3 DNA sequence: TGTGCCAGCTCCGACAACGGGCAGGGCCTCTCTGGAAACACCATATATTTT. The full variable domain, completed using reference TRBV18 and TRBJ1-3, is NAGVMQNPRHLVRRRGQEARLRCSPMKGHSHVYWYRQLPEEGLKFMVYLQKENIIDESGMPKERFSAEFPKEGPSILRIQQVVRGDSAAYFCASSDNGQGLSGNTIYFGEGSWLTVV.

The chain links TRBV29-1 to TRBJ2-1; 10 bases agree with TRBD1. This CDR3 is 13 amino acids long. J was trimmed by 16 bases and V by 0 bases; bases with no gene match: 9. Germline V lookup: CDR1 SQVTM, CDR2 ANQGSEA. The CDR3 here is CSVEDRWDRGIFF. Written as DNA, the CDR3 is TGCAGCGTTGAAGATCGTTGGGACAGGGGCATATTCTTC.

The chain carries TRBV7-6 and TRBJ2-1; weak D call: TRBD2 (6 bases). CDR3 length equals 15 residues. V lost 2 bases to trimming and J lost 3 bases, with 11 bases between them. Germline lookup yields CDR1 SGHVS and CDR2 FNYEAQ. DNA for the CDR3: TGTGCCAGCAGCTTACTTAGCGGTAGCTACAATGAGCAGTTCTTC. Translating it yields CASSLLSGSYNEQFF.

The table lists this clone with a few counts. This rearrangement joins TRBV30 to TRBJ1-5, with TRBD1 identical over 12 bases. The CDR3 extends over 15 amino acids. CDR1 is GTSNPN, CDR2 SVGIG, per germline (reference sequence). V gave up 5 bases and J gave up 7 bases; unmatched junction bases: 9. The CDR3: CAWQPGTGGGQPQHF. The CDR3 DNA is TGTGCCTGGCAGCCCGGGACAGGGGGCGGACAGCCCCAGCATTTT.